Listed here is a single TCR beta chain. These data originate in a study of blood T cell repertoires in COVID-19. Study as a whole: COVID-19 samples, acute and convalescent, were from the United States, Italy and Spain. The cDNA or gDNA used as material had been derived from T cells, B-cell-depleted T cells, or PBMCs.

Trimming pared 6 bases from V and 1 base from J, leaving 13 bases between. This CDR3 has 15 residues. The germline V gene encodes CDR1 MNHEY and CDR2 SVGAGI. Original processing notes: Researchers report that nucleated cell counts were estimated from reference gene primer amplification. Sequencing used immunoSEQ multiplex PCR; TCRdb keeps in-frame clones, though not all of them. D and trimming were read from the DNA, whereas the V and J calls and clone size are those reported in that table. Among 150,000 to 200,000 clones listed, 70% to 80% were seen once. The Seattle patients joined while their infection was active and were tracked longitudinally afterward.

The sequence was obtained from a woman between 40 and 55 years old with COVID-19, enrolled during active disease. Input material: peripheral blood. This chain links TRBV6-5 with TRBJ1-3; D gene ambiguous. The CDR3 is CASRPPGISGNTIYF. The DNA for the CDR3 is TGTGCCAGCAGGCCTCCCGGGATATCTGGAAACACCATATATTTT.